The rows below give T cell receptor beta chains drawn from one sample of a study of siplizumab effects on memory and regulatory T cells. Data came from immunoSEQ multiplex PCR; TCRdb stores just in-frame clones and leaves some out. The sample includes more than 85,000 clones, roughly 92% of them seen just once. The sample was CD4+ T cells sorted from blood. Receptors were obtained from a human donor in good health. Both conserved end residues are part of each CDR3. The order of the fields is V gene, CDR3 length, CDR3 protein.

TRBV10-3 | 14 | CAIRTSGIEDTQYF
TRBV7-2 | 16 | CASRMGLAGASDTQYF
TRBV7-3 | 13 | CASSPYINTEAFF
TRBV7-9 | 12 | CASSFSGYEQYF
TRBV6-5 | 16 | CASSYGLQGHDTEAFF
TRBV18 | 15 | CASSPSGQARQPQHF
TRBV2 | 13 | CASSAVGPVPLHF
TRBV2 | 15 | CASSGFSGVPYEQYF
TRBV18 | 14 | CASSPRGAGNEQYF
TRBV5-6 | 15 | CASSPGLLMRETQYF
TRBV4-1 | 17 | CASSQSGTSGRRYEQYF
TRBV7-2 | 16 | CASSLWGRSYTGELFF
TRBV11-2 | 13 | CASSPGQGSGQFF
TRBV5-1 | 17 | CASSLTSGRAKADEQFF
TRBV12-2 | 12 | CASHRGKNIQYF
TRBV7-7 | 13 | CASSATGTDTQYF
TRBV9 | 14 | CASSYRDPGGTQYF
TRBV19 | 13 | CASSEDHSGTQYF
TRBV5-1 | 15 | CASSAGQQLGSPLHF
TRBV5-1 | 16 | CASSSVGRGQKETQYF
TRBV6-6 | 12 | CASSYSGDEQYF
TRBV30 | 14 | CAWRVGGLQGGYTF
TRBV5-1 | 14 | CASSTDSGATGQYF